These 6 T cell receptor beta chains were sequenced from one sample in a study of T cell changes during pregnancy in multiple sclerosis. The table came from immunoSEQ multiplex PCR; TCRdb's copy has only in-frame clones and leaves some out. The table lists 20,000 to 25,000 clones, about 93% of them singletons, with less than 7.5% in the top ten. The specimen was CD8+ T cells from peripheral blood mononuclear cells, collected in the third trimester of pregnancy. These receptors were obtained from a female donor with multiple sclerosis, enrolled in a pregnancy study.

The rearrangement links TRBV27 to TRBJ2-1; 7 nucleotides agree with TRBD2. This CDR3 is built from 15 residues. Germline CDR1 and CDR2: MNHEY and SMNVEV (reference sequence). V gave up 5 bases and J gave up 4 bases; unmatched junction bases: 8. Here the CDR3 DNA reads TGTGCCAGCAGTCTACAGTGGGGGGGGTACAATGAGCAGTTCTTC. Its translation is CASSLQWGGYNEQFF.

The rearrangement links TRBV5-1 to TRBJ2-3, with 7 bases lining up with TRBD1. Per germline, CDR1 SGHRS and CDR2 YFSETQ. This CDR3 comprises 16 residues. Trimming at V came to 2 bases and at J to 2 bases, leaving 8 bases not matched to a gene. The CDR3 is CASSLQGPGVTDTQYF. The CDR3 nucleotides are TGCGCCAGCAGCTTACAGGGGCCAGGAGTCACAGATACGCAGTATTTT.

The rearrangement joins TRBV15 to TRBJ1-1; D may be TRBD1 (6 bases). Germline values: CDR1 LNHNV, CDR2 YYDKDF (reference sequence). The V end lost 8 bases, the J end lost 4 bases, and 14 bases lay between the germline ends. This CDR3 is built from 13 residues. The chain's CDR3 is CATAHQGLTEAFF. The CDR3 DNA sequence: TGTGCCACCGCGCATCAGGGGCTCACTGAAGCTTTCTTT. The full variable domain, in which reference TRBV15 and TRBJ1-1 provide the parts outside the CDR3, is DAMVIQNPRYQVTQFGKPVTLSCSQTLNHNVMYWYQQKSSQAPKLLFHYYDKDFNNEADTPDNFQSRRPNTSFCFLDIRSPGLGDTAMYLCATAHQGLTEAFFGQGTRLTVV.

The V call is TRBV27, the J call TRBJ2-2; a weak D match, TRBD1 (6 bases). The CDR3 has 13 residues. Germline CDR1 reads MNHEY; CDR2 reads SMNVEV (reference sequence). Trimming pared 6 bases from V and 6 bases from J, leaving 11 bases between. DNA for the CDR3: TGTGCCAGCAGATCATGGGGGCCCGGGGAGCTGTTTTTT. Translated, it gives CASRSWGPGELFF.

The chain combines TRBV6-1 with TRBJ1-5; 7 bases map to TRBD1. The CDR3 is 15 amino acids. V lost 9 bases, J lost 0 bases, and 8 bases stayed unmatched. The germline CDR1 and CDR2 sequences are MNHNS and SASEGT. For the CDR3, the DNA is TGTGCCAGTCTCCGGGACAGACATAGCAATCAGCCCCAGCATTTT. This codes for CASLRDRHSNQPQHF.

This clone has only one observation. CDR3 sequence: CASSPWGGEETQYF. CDR3 bases: TGTGCCAGCAGCCCCTGGGGAGGGGAAGAGACCCAGTACTTC. The chain carries TRBV7-2 and TRBJ2-5; 7 bases are a match to TRBD2. Germline CDR1 reads SGHTA; CDR2 reads FQGNSA. The J segment lost 3 bases and the V segment lost 5 bases, leaving 6 bases of the junction unmatched. The CDR3 consists of 14 residues.